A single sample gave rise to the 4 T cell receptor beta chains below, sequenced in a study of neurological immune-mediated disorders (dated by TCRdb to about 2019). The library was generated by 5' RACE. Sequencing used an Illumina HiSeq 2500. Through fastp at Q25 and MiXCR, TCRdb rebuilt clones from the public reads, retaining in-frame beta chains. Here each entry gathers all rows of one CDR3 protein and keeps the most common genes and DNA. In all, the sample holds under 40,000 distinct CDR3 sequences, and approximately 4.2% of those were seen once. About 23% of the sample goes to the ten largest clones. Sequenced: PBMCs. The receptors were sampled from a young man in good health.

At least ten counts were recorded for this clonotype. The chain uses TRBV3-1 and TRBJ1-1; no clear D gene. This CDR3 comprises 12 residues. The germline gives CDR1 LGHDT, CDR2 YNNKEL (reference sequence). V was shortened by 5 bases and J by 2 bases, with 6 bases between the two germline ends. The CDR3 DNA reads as TGTGCCAGCAGCAAACAAAACACTGAAGCTTTCTTT. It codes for CASSKQNTEAFF.

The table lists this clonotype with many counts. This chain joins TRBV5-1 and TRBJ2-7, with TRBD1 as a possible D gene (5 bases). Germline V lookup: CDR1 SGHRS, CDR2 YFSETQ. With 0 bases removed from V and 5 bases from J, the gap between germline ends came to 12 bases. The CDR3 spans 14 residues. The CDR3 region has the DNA TGCGCCAGCAGCTTGGCACAGGTCCTCGACGAGCAGTACTTC. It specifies CASSLAQVLDEQYF.

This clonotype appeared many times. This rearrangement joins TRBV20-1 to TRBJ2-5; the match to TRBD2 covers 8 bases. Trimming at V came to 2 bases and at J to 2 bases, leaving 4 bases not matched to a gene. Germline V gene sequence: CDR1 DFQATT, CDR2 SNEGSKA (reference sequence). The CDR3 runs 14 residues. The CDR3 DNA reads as TGCAGTGCTAGATACGGGGGGGGTCAAGAGACCCAGTACTTC. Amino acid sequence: CSARYGGGQETQYF.

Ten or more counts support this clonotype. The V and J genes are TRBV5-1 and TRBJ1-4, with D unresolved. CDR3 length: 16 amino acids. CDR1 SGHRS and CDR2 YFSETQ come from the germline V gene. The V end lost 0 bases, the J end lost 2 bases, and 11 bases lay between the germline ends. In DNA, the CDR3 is TGCGCCAGCAGCTTGGGAATCGGGGTGACTAATGAAAAACTGTTTTTT. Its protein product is CASSLGIGVTNEKLFF.